This T cell receptor (beta chain) was found in a study of blood T cell repertoires in COVID-19. The overall study: The origin of the acute and convalescent COVID-19 samples was the United States, Italy and Spain.

This clone has more than one count but fewer than ten. Trimming cost V 1 base and J 2 bases, with 9 bases left between them. The CDR3 is made up of 14 amino acids. Germline CDR1 and CDR2: MGHRA and YSYEKL. The protocol was immunoSEQ multiplex PCR, while the TCRdb copy is restricted to in-frame clones and leaves out a portion. The repertoire holds tens of thousands of clones, with more than 80% as singletons. The material sequenced was peripheral blood. This TCR came from a woman aged 65 to 85 with acute or convalescent COVID-19. This chain links TRBV4-1 with TRBJ2-7; a possible D gene is TRBD1 (6 bases). Written as DNA, the CDR3 is TGCGCCAGCAGCCAAGGTGCAGGGGCCTACGAGCAGTACTTC. As protein: CASSQGAGAYEQYF.